This record covers a single T cell receptor (beta chain). Its matching antigen is unknown. This CDR3 has 13 residues. V lost 0 bases and J lost 6, with 8 bases in between. Germline assignment: CDR1 MNHEY and CDR2 SVGAGI. The sample originates from a study of T cells in localized non-small cell lung cancer. Study-wide points: Sequencing was restricted to one tumor region; therefore, heterogeneity remains possible. In uninvolved adjacent lung, T cell clonality reached its highest value, exceeding tumor.

Sequencing was performed with immunoSEQ multiplex PCR; in TCRdb, only in-frame clones are kept and a portion is missing. The sample has about 52,000 clones, around nine tenths seen once. The chain links TRBV6-5 to TRBJ1-1; D remains ambiguous. Material: PBMCs, obtained before any cancer treatment. The receptor was isolated from a female donor with stage II lung adenocarcinoma. CDR3 sequence reads: CASSYSRDAEAFF. The CDR3 DNA is TGTGCCAGCAGTTACTCGCGGGATGCTGAAGCTTTCTTT.